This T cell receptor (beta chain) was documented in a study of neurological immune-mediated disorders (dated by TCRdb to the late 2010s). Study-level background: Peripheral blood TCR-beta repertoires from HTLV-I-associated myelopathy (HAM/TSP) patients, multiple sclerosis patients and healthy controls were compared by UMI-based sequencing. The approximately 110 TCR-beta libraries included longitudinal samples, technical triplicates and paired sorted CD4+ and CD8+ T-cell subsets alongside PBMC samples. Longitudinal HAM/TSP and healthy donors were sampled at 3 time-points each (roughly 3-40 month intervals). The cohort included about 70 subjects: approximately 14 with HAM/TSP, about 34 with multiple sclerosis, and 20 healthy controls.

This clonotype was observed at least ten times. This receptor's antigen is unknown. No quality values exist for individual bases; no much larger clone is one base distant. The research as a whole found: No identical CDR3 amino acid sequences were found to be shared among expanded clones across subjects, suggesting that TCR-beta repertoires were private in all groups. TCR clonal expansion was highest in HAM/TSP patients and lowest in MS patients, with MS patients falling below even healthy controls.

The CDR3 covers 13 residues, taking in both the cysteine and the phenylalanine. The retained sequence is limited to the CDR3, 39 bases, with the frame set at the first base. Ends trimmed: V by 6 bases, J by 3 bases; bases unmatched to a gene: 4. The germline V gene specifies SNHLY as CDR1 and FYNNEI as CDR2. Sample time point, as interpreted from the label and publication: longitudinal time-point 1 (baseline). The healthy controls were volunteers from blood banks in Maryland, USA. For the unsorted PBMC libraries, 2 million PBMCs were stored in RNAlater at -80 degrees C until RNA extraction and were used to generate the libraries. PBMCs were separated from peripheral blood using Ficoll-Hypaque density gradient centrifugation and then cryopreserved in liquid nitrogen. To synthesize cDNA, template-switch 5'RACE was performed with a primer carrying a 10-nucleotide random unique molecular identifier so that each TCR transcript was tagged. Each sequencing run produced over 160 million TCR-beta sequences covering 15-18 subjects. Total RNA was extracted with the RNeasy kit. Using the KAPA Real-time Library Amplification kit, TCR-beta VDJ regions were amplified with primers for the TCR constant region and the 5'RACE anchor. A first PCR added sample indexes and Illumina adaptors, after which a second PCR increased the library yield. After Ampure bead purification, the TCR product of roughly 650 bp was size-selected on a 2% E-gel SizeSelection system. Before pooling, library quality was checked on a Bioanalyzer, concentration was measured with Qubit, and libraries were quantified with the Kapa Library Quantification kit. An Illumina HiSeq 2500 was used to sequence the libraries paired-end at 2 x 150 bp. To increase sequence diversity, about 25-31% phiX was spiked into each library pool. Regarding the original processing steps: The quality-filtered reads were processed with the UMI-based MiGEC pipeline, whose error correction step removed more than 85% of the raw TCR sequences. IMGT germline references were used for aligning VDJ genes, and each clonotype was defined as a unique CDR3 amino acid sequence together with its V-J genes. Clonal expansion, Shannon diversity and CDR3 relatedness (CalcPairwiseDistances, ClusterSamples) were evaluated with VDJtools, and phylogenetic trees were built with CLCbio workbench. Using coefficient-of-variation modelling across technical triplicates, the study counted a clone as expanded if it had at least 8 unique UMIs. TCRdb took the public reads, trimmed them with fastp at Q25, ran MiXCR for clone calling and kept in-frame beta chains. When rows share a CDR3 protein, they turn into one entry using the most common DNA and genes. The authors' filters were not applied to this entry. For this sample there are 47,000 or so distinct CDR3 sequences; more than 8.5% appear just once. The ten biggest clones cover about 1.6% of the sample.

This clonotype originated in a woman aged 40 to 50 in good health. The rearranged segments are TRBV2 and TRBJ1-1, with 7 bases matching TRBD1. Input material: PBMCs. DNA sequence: TGTGCCAGCAGGAGAGACAGGGACACTGAAGCTTTCTTT. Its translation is CASRRDRDTEAFF.